A single sample is the source of the 10 T cell receptor beta chains below, sequenced in a study of low-dose radiotherapy and immunotherapy resistance in tumors (dated by TCRdb to between 2020 and 2023). This specimen's time point label, interpreted: before trial treatment. Data came from an Illumina MiniSeq. TCRs were amplified with Phusion for approximately 20 PCR cycles using a constant-region primer together with the adapter attached to the V primers. TCRdb applied fastp at Q25 and MiXCR to the public reads, then kept only in-frame beta chains. Entries are consolidated by CDR3 protein sequence, retaining the most common genes and DNA. The sample table records fewer than 60,000 distinct CDR3 sequences; 12% of these occur just once. The ten top clones hold about 6% of the sample. The specimen comprised PBMCs, sampled before treatment. The receptors shown here come from a female donor with ovarian cancer.

This clonotype showed up many times. This chain joins TRBV18 and TRBJ2-2, with TRBD1 matching over 8 bases. Germline CDR1 is KGHSH and CDR2 is LQKENI. This CDR3 has 15 residues. Trimming removed 3 bases from V and 4 bases from J; junction bases left unmatched: 4. The CDR3 loop reads CASSPDGQGTGELFF. The CDR3 coding sequence is TGTGCCAGCTCACCCGACGGACAGGGCACCGGGGAGCTGTTTTTT. The whole variable domain, filled in from reference TRBV18 and TRBJ2-2, reads NAGVMQNPRHLVRRRGQEARLRCSPMKGHSHVYWYRQLPEEGLKFMVYLQKENIIDESGMPKERFSAEFPKEGPSILRIQQVVRGDSAAYFCASSPDGQGTGELFFGEGSRLTVL.

This clonotype was observed many times. The chain recombines TRBV5-6 with TRBJ1-3; tentatively, D is TRBD1 (6 bases). CDR1 is SGHDT, CDR2 YYEEEE, per germline. Deletions cut 1 base from V and 13 bases from J, with 21 bases between. The CDR3 spans 15 residues. The CDR3 protein is CASSLYPDSTERIYF. The CDR3 coding sequence is TGTGCCAGCAGCTTGTACCCGGACAGTACCGAGCGAATATATTTT.

This clonotype was detected many times. CDR3 sequence (DNA): TGCAGTGCTAGAGCCTTTTGGTGGGTGCAAACTGAAGCTTTCTTT. Encoded protein: CSARAFWWVQTEAFF. The V and J genes are TRBV20-1 and TRBJ1-1; D is uncertain. The V end lost 1 base, the J end lost 5 bases, and 17 bases lay between the germline ends. The length of the CDR3 is 15 residues. Germline values: CDR1 DFQATT, CDR2 SNEGSKA (reference sequence).

The chain uses TRBV7-6 and TRBJ2-3, with 11 bases lining up with TRBD1. Germline CDR1 SGHVS, CDR2 FNYEAQ. With 5 bases clipped from V and 2 bases from J, the junction kept 9 bases outside the gene matches. The CDR3 contains 17 residues. CDR3 sequence: CASSHVRTGGNTDTQYF. In nucleotides, the CDR3 is TGTGCCAGCAGCCACGTAAGGACAGGGGGCAACACAGATACGCAGTATTTT. Combining the CDR3 with reference TRBV7-6 and TRBJ2-3 gives the whole variable domain GAGVSQSPRYKVTKRGQDVALRCDPISGHVSLYWYRQALGQGPEFLTYFNYEAQQDKSGLPNDRFSAERPEGSISTLTIQRTEQRDSAMYRCASSHVRTGGNTDTQYFGPGTRLTVL.

This clonotype was seen repeatedly, ten times or more. This chain joins TRBV7-3 and TRBJ2-2; D not certain. CDR1 and CDR2 from the germline V gene are SGHTA and FQGTGA. V gave up 3 bases and J gave up 5 bases, with 7 bases separating them. The CDR3 extends over 13 amino acids. The CDR3 bases are TGTGCCAGCAGCTTTGGTTTGACCGGGGAGCTGTTTTTT. It codes for CASSFGLTGELFF.

In its sample, this clonotype was seen many times. The chain joins TRBV20-1 to TRBJ2-3; D unresolved. CDR3 length: 11 amino acids. Between the trimmed V and J ends, which lost 7 bases and 4 bases, there was a span of 9 bases. Germline assignment: CDR1 DFQATT and CDR2 SNEGSKA (reference sequence). The chain's CDR3 is CSVSSADTQYF. In DNA form, the CDR3 reads TGCAGTGTTTCCTCCGCAGATACGCAGTATTTT.

This clonotype was counted ten times or more. The V call is TRBV6-6, the J call TRBJ2-1; possibly TRBD2 for D (6 bases). The CDR3 consists of 16 residues. V dropped 2 bases and J dropped 8 bases, with 19 bases sitting between them. Germline CDR1 reads MNHNY; CDR2 reads SVGAGI (reference sequence). CDR3 coding DNA: TGTGCCAGCAGTTACCGCCTATGGGGGGATAGACATGAGCAGTTCTTC. Protein product: CASSYRLWGDRHEQFF.

There are many counts of this clonotype. The V and J genes are TRBV2 and TRBJ1-1, with TRBD1 matching 7 bases. J gave up 4 bases and V 6 bases, and 11 bases lay outside the gene matches. This CDR3 comprises 15 residues. Germline-derived CDR1 and CDR2 are SNHLY and FYNNEI. This CDR3 reads CASRETDRAATEAFF. The CDR3 DNA reads as TGTGCCAGCAGAGAAACAGACAGGGCCGCCACTGAAGCTTTCTTT. The variable domain in full, with the rest retrieved from reference TRBV2 and TRBJ1-1, is EPEVTQTPSHQVTQMGQEVILRCVPISNHLYFYWYRQILGQKVEFLVSFYNNEISEKSEIFDDQFSVERPDGSNFTLKIRSTKLEDSAMYFCASRETDRAATEAFFGQGTRLTVV.

The genes are TRBV5-1 and TRBJ2-7; 8 bases are shared with TRBD2. Trimming took 2 bases from V and 5 from J; bases not matched to a gene: 6. The CDR3 covers 14 residues. Germline V gives CDR1 SGHRS, CDR2 YFSETQ. The CDR3 is CASSLLAEGNEQYF. In DNA, the CDR3 is TGCGCCAGCAGCTTACTAGCGGAGGGAAACGAGCAGTACTTC.

In its sample, this clonotype was seen many times. The chain has TRBV6-2 or TRBV6-3 and TRBJ2-6; tentative D call: TRBD1 (6 bases). This CDR3 comprises 17 residues. Trimming removed 7 bases at V and 0 bases at J, with 16 bases between. Germline CDR1 and CDR2: MNHEY and SVGEGT. The CDR3 reads CASILGRGSSGANVLTF. The CDR3, as DNA: TGTGCCAGCATATTGGGCAGGGGTAGCTCTGGGGCCAACGTCCTGACTTTC.